This T cell receptor (beta chain) was retrieved from a study of blood T cell repertoires in COVID-19. For the study at large: Some COVID-19 samples were acute and others convalescent; all came from the United States, Italy and Spain. T cells, B-cell-depleted T cells, or PBMCs provided the cDNA or gDNA that served as material.

Source study methods: Reference gene primer amplification yielded estimated nucleated cell counts. Profiled with immunoSEQ multiplex PCR; TCRdb holds only in-frame clones, not every one. V and J calls plus clone size are reproduced from that table; the DNA served to infer D and trimming. There are about 300,000 clones in the sample; 87% occur only once, and roughly 2.3% lies in the top ten. The germline gives CDR1 LNHDA, CDR2 SQIVND (reference sequence). V was pared by 3 bases and J by 2 bases, with 8 bases between. This CDR3 is 13 amino acids long. The source is a man aged 18 to 29 with active or convalescent COVID-19. V and J are TRBV19 and TRBJ2-7; D is perhaps TRBD2 (6 bases). The sequencing input was peripheral blood. This CDR3 is CASSMASAYEQYF. CDR3 DNA: TGTGCCAGTAGTATGGCTAGCGCCTACGAGCAGTACTTC.